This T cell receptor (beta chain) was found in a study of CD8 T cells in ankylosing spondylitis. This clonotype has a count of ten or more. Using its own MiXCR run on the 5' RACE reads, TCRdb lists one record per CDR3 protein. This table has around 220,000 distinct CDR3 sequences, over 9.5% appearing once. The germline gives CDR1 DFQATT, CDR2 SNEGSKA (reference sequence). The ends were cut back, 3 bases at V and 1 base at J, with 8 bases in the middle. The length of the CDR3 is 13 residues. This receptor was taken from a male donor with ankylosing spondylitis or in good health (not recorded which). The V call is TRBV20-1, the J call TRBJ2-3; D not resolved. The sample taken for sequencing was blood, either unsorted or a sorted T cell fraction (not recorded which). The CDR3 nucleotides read TGCAGTGCTAGGCCAGGCGGCACAGATACGCAGTATTTT. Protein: CSARPGGTDTQYF.